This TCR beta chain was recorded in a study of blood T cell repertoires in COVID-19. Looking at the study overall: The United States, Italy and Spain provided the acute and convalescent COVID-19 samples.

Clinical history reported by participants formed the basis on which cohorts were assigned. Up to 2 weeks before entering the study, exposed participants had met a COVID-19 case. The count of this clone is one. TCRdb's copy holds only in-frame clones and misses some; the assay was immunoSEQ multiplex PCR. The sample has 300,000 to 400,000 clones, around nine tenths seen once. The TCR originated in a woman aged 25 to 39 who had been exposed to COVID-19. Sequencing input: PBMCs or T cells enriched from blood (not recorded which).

CDR3 sequence reads: CASSGRDYKPYEQYF. CDR3 DNA: TGTGCCAGCAGCGGCCGGGACTACAAACCATACGAGCAGTACTTC. This chain links TRBV5-4 with TRBJ2-7; 7 nucleotides align to TRBD2. The V gene's germline CDR1 is SGHNT and CDR2 YYREEE (reference sequence). V lost 4 bases, J lost 4 bases, and 11 bases stayed unmatched. CDR3 size: 15 residues.